This T cell receptor (beta chain) was identified during a study of T-cell memory formation after mild COVID-19. At the level of the study: TCR clusters were largely donor specific. Study observations and caveats: The CD4+ clones that contracted clustered mainly within CM and EM, and the CD8+ clones concentrated in EMRA.

This clonotype occurred a few times. The antigen remains unidentified. MiXCR was run by TCRdb on the 5' RACE reads, yielding one entry per CDR3 protein. The sample records around 200,000 distinct CDR3 sequences, roughly a fifth being singletons. Germline V gene lookup returns CDR1 SGHRS and CDR2 YFSETQ. This CDR3 is 16 amino acids long. The V gene end was trimmed by 3 bases and the J gene end by 3 bases; junction bases not matched to a gene: 8. The sequenced sample consisted of PBMCs or a T cell subset sorted from them (not recorded which). The clonotype was recovered from an adult woman who had mild COVID-19 (a few samples of this study predate the infection). Cell type and time point are not known. This chain uses TRBV5-1 with TRBJ2-3; 9 bases are shared with TRBD1. CDR3 DNA sequence: TGCGCCAGCAGCTGGGAGACAGGGGGTCCGACAGATACGCAGTATTTT. This translates into CASSWETGGPTDTQYF.